One sample yielded the 21 T cell receptor beta chains listed below, sequenced in a study of blood T cell repertoires in COVID-19. The method was immunoSEQ multiplex PCR; TCRdb's version includes in-frame clones alone and lacks a portion of them. The repertoire holds about 130,000 clones, with approximately 86% as singletons. Sequencing was carried out using PBMCs or T cells enriched from blood (not recorded which). These receptors all stem from a woman aged 45 to 65 who had recovered from COVID-19.

The V call is TRBV9, the J call TRBJ2-3; 7 nucleotides align to TRBD1. This CDR3 spans 17 amino acids. Germline V gives CDR1 SGDLS, CDR2 YYNGEE. With V trimmed by 1 base and J by 3 bases, 11 bases remained unmatched. CDR3 sequence reads: CASSVTPGTEATDTQYF. In nucleotides, the CDR3 is TGTGCCAGCAGCGTAACCCCGGGGACAGAGGCAACAGATACGCAGTATTTT.

This chain uses TRBV5-1 with TRBJ1-2; perhaps TRBD1 as D (5 bases). Trimming removed 7 bases from V and 7 bases from J, with 23 bases in between. CDR3 length: 15 amino acids. The germline gives CDR1 SGHRS, CDR2 YFSETQ. This CDR3 is CASGTGGSKLSGYTF. The CDR3 nucleotides read TGCGCCAGCGGCACCGGGGGGTCCAAGCTCAGTGGCTACACCTTC.

This chain links TRBV2 with TRBJ1-1, with 10 bases that match TRBD1. Unmatched junction bases numbered 11, after V lost 10 bases and J lost 0 bases. This CDR3 spans 16 amino acids. Germline V gene data show CDR1 as SNHLY and CDR2 as FYNNEI. The CDR3 sequence is CAKGARDRGLNTEAFF. CDR3 bases: TGTGCCAAAGGGGCCAGGGACAGGGGTTTGAACACTGAAGCTTTCTTT.

The V call is TRBV19, the J call TRBJ1-5; D remains ambiguous. V was shortened by 5 bases and J by 4 bases, with 9 bases between the two germline ends. CDR3 length equals 13 residues. The germline V gene has CDR1 LNHDA and CDR2 SQIVND (reference sequence). CDR3 DNA sequence: TGTGCCAGTAGTCAAGGACTTAATCAGCCCCAGCATTTT. It specifies CASSQGLNQPQHF.

The table lists this clone with a count of one. The genes are TRBV7-8 and TRBJ2-7; D is ambiguous. CDR3 length: 15 residues. Germline V gene lookup returns CDR1 SGHVS and CDR2 FQNEAQ. Trimming left V 1 base short and J 0 bases short, with 10 bases between. The CDR3 loop is CASSLGRISSYEQYF. The CDR3 DNA reads as TGTGCCAGCAGCTTAGGGCGGATTAGCTCCTACGAGCAGTACTTC.

A single count supports this clone. The rearrangement uses TRBV6-5 and TRBJ2-5; 8 bases match TRBD1. The CDR3 extends over 13 amino acids. The J segment lost 2 bases and the V segment lost 8 bases, leaving 4 bases of the junction unmatched. From germline, CDR1 is MNHEY and CDR2 SVGAGI. In nucleotides, the CDR3 is TGTGCCAGCGGACAGGGTGGGCAAGAGACCCAGTACTTC. It encodes CASGQGGQETQYF.

V gene TRBV9 combines with J gene TRBJ2-3; D may be TRBD2 (6 bases). V shed 4 bases and J shed 0 bases, with 15 bases lying between them. The germline V gene has CDR1 SGDLS and CDR2 YYNGEE. There are 16 residues in the CDR3. CDR3 residues: CASSLGGSSSTDTQYF. CDR3 coding DNA: TGTGCCAGCAGCCTCGGGGGTTCCTCTAGCACAGATACGCAGTATTTT.

This sequence joins TRBV29-1 and TRBJ1-1, with 10 bases matching TRBD1. CDR1 is SQVTM, CDR2 ANQGSEA, per germline. The junction had 12 bases not matched to a gene; V was cut back by 6 bases and J by 8 bases. CDR3 length equals 14 residues. CDR3 sequence (DNA): TGCAGCGTATTAGGGGGGGACAGGGGTTTGGAAGCTTTCTTT. Encoded protein: CSVLGGDRGLEAFF.

This chain uses TRBV10-3 with TRBJ1-5; 7 nucleotides line up with TRBD1. J gave up 4 bases and V 8 bases, and 8 bases lay outside the gene matches. There are 14 residues in the CDR3. The germline V gene encodes CDR1 ENHRY and CDR2 SYGVKD. The CDR3 here is CAIGTGDTNQPQHF. The CDR3 DNA is TGTGCCATCGGAACAGGGGACACGAATCAGCCCCAGCATTTT.

The rearrangement joins TRBV5-5 to TRBJ2-7; 12 bases are shared with TRBD2. J gave up 6 bases and V 0 bases, and 10 bases lay outside the gene matches. Per germline, CDR1 SGHKS and CDR2 YYEKEE (reference sequence). The CDR3 covers 17 residues. The CDR3, as DNA: TGTGCCAGCAGCTTGGCTAGCGGGGGGGCTTACTCTACCGAGCAGTACTTC. This sequence encodes CASSLASGGAYSTEQYF.

The J gene is TRBJ1-1, the V gene TRBV5-1; 8 nucleotides line up with TRBD1. This CDR3 comprises 16 residues. Germline V gene sequence: CDR1 SGHRS, CDR2 YFSETQ. Germline trimming cut 1 base from V and 5 bases from J; bases unmatched to any gene: 10. The CDR3 protein is CASSLRTGYSGTEAFF. In DNA form, the CDR3 reads TGCGCCAGCAGCTTGAGGACAGGGTATTCGGGTACTGAAGCTTTCTTT. Complete variable domain (other parts from reference TRBV5-1 and TRBJ1-1): KAGVTQTPRYLIKTRGQQVTLSCSPISGHRSVSWYQQTPGQGLQFLFEYFSETQRNKGNFPGRFSGRQFSNSRSEMNVSTLELGDSALYLCASSLRTGYSGTEAFFGQGTRLTVV.

The chain links TRBV27 to TRBJ1-1; D possibly corresponds to TRBD1 (5 bases). V was trimmed by 8 bases and J by 6 bases, leaving 16 bases between them. This CDR3 has 13 amino acids. The germline gives CDR1 MNHEY, CDR2 SMNVEV (reference sequence). CDR3 coding DNA: TGTGCCAGCCAGAGGGGAGGTTTAGCTGAAGCTTTCTTT. Protein sequence: CASQRGGLAEAFF.

The rearrangement uses TRBV27 and TRBJ1-1, with a weak D call TRBD1 (5 bases). Trimming stripped 1 base from V and 7 bases from J, with 10 bases between. Germline V CDR1 and CDR2: MNHEY, SMNVEV (reference sequence). This CDR3 comprises 13 residues. CDR3 coding DNA: TGTGCCAGCAGTTTATACAGGTCCTTTGAAGCTTTCTTT. It is translated as CASSLYRSFEAFF.

The genes are TRBV24-1 and TRBJ2-7; 9 bases fit TRBD1. Germline V lookup: CDR1 KGHDR, CDR2 SFDVKD. V gave up 4 bases and J gave up 5 bases; unmatched junction bases: 5. The CDR3 is 14 residues long. The CDR3 sequence is CATSDPGQGDEQYF. The CDR3 bases are TGTGCCACCAGTGACCCGGGACAGGGCGACGAGCAGTACTTC.

The chain employs TRBV29-1 and TRBJ2-2; tentatively, D is TRBD1 (6 bases). V lost 6 bases and J lost 5, with 19 bases in between. This CDR3 comprises 15 residues. Germline CDR1 is SQVTM and CDR2 is ANQGSEA. The CDR3 nucleotides read TGCAGCGTCGGCTACAGGGATTTTTTAACCGGGGAGCTGTTTTTT. Protein sequence: CSVGYRDFLTGELFF.

The rearrangement joins TRBV29-1 to TRBJ2-7; 9 bases are shared with TRBD1. In germline, CDR1 is SQVTM, CDR2 ANQGSEA. J lost 6 bases, V lost 1 base, and 7 bases had no gene match. The CDR3 contains 14 residues. The CDR3 DNA follows: TGCAGCGTTGAAGCTGGGACAGGGTACTCCGAGCAGTACTTC. Residues: CSVEAGTGYSEQYF.

This clone came up once. V and J are TRBV11-3 and TRBJ2-5; TRBD2 might be the D (5 bases). The CDR3 contains 15 residues. V was trimmed by 1 base and J by 4 bases, leaving 13 bases between them. Germline V lookup: CDR1 SGHNT, CDR2 YENEEA. CDR3 nucleotide sequence: TGTGCCAGCAGCTTAGCTCCTAGCTTGGTAGAGACCCAGTACTTC. Encoded protein: CASSLAPSLVETQYF.

This rearrangement joins TRBV3-1 (or the pseudogene TRBV3-2) to TRBJ2-7; tentatively, D is TRBD1 (5 bases). Germline V gene data show CDR1 as LGHDT and CDR2 as YNNKEL (reference sequence). This CDR3 is built from 13 residues. V lost 1 base to trimming and J lost 6 bases, with 10 bases between them. CDR3 DNA: TGTGCCAGCAGCCAAGGCATGGGGCTCGAGCAGTACTTC. Translation: CASSQGMGLEQYF.

This clone came up once. The chain carries TRBV11-2 and TRBJ1-6; D gene unclear. Germline CDR1 SGHAT, CDR2 FQNNGV. With 3 bases removed from V and 5 bases from J, the gap between germline ends came to 11 bases. CDR3 length equals 15 residues. CDR3 DNA sequence: TGTGCCAGCAGCTTCCTACAGATTAATAATTCACCCCTCCACTTT. It is translated as CASSFLQINNSPLHF.

The chain carries TRBV4-1 and TRBJ2-3; 7 positions agree with TRBD1. The germline V gene encodes CDR1 MGHRA and CDR2 YSYEKL. There are 16 residues in the CDR3. V shed 4 bases, J shed 3 bases, and the junction held 10 bases outside the gene matches. The CDR3 coding sequence is TGCGCCAGCAGCCGTCTTACAGGGGTTCGGACAGATACGCAGTATTTT. The encoded protein is CASSRLTGVRTDTQYF.

The rearrangement joins TRBV4-2 to TRBJ1-6; 7 bases match TRBD1. The V gene's germline CDR1 is LGHNA and CDR2 YNFKEQ. J was trimmed by 5 bases and V by 4 bases; bases with no gene match: 14. The CDR3 length is 18 residues. The chain's CDR3 is CASSPMISPGQNNSPLHF. The CDR3 nucleotides are TGTGCCAGCAGCCCAATGATTTCCCCGGGACAGAATAATTCACCCCTCCACTTT.